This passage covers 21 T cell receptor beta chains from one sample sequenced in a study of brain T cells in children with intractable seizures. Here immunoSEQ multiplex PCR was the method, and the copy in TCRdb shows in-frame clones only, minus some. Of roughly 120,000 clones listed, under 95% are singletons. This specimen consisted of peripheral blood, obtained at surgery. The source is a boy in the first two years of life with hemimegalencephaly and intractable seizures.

Here the CDR3 reads CASSPPGGRLGEQFF. The DNA of the CDR3 is TGTGCCAGTAGCCCCCCGGGGGGCCGTCTTGGTGAGCAGTTCTTC. The chain carries TRBV19 and TRBJ2-1, with D perhaps TRBD2 (7 bases). The CDR3 extends over 15 amino acids. Between the trimmed V and J ends, which lost 6 bases and 9 bases, there was a span of 21 bases. Germline V gives CDR1 LNHDA, CDR2 SQIVND (reference sequence).

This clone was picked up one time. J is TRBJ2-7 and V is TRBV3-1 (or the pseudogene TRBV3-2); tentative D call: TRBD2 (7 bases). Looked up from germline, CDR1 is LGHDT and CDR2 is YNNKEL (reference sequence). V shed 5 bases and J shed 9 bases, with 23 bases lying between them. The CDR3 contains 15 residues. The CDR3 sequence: CASSYRDSTRGGQYF. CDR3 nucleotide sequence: TGTGCCAGCAGCTACCGGGACTCGACGAGGGGGGGGCAGTACTTC.

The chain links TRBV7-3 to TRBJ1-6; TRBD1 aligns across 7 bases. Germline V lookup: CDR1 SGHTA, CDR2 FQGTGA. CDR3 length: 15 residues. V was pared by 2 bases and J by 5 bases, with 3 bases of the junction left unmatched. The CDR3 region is CASSLGDRDNSPLHF. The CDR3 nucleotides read TGTGCCAGCAGCTTAGGAGACAGGGATAATTCACCCCTCCACTTT.

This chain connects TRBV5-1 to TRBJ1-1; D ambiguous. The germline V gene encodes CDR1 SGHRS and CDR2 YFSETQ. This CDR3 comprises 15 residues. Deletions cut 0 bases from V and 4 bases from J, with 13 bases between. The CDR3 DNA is TGCGCCAGCAGCTTGGATGTGGCGACGGGCACTGAAGCTTTCTTT. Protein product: CASSLDVATGTEAFF.

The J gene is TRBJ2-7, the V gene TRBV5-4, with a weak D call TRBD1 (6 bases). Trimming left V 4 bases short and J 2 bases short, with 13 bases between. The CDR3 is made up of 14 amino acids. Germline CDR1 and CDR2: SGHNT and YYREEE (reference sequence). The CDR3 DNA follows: TGTGCCAGCAGCCTCGGACAGTTGGCCTACGAGCAGTACTTC. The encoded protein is CASSLGQLAYEQYF.

CDR3: CASSYGTINEQFF. The CDR3 DNA reads as TGTGCCAGCAGTTACGGGACGATAAATGAGCAGTTCTTC. The J gene is TRBJ2-1, the V gene TRBV6-2 or TRBV6-3, with D perhaps given as TRBD1 or TRBD2 (5 bases each). The V and J ends lost 2 bases and 7 bases respectively, with 9 bases between them. Germline assignment: CDR1 MNHEY and CDR2 SVGEGT. CDR3 length: 13 residues.

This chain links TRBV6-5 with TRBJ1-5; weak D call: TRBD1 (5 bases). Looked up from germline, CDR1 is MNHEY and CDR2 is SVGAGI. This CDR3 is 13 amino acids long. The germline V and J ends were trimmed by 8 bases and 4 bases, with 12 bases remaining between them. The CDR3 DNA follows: TGTGCCAGCGGGCAGGGAGGTAATCAGCCCCAGCATTTT. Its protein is CASGQGGNQPQHF.

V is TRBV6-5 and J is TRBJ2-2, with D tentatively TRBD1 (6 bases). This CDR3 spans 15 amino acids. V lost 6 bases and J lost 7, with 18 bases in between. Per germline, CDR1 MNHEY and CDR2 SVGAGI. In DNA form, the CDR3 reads TGTGCCAGCAGACACAGGGTTACCGGAGGCGGGGAGCTGTTTTTT. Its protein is CASRHRVTGGGELFF.

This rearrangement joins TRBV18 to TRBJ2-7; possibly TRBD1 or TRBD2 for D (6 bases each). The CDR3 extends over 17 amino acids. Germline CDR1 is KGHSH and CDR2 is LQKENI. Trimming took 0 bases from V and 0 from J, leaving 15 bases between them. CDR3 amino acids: CASSPPLGGGSSYEQYF. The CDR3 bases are TGTGCCAGCTCACCACCTCTAGGGGGAGGAAGCTCCTACGAGCAGTACTTC.

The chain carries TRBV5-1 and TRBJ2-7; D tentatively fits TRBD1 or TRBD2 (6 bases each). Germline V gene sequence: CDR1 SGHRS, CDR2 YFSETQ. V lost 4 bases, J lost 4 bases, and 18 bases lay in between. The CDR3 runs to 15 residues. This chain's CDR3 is CASSPDGGPQYEQYF. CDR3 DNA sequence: TGCGCCAGCAGCCCGGATGGGGGGCCCCAATACGAGCAGTACTTC. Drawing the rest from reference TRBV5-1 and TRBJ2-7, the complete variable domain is KAGVTQTPRYLIKTRGQQVTLSCSPISGHRSVSWYQQTPGQGLQFLFEYFSETQRNKGNFPGRFSGRQFSNSRSEMNVSTLELGDSALYLCASSPDGGPQYEQYFGPGTRLTVT.

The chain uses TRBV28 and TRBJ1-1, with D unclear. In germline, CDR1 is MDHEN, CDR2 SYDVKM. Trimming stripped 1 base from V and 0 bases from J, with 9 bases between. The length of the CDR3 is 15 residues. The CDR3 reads CASSLLRPVNTEAFF. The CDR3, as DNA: TGTGCCAGCAGTTTATTACGCCCCGTGAACACTGAAGCTTTCTTT.

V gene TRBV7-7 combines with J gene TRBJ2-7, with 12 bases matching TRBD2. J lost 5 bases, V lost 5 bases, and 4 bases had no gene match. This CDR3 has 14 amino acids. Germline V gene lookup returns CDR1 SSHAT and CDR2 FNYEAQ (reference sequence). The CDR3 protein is CASSALAGGHEQYF. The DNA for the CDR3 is TGTGCCAGCAGCGCACTAGCGGGAGGACACGAGCAGTACTTC. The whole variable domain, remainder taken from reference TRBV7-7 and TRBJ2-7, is GAGVSQSPRYKVTKRGQDVTLRCDPISSHATLYWYQQALGQGPEFLTYFNYEAQPDKSGLPSDRFSAERPEGSISTLTIQRTEQRDSAMYRCASSALAGGHEQYFGPGTRLTVT.

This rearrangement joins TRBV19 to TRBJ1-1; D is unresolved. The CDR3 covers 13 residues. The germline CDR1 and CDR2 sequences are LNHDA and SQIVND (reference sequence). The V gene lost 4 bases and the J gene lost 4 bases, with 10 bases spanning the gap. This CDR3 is CASSRVLATEAFF. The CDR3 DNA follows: TGTGCCAGTAGTAGGGTGTTGGCCACTGAAGCTTTCTTT.

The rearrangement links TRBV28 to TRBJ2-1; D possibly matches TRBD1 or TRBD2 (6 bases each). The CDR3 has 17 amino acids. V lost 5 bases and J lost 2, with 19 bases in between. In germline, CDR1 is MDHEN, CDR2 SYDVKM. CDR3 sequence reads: CASSIQQGVAAYNEQFF. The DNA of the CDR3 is TGTGCCAGCAGTATCCAACAGGGAGTAGCGGCCTACAATGAGCAGTTCTTC.

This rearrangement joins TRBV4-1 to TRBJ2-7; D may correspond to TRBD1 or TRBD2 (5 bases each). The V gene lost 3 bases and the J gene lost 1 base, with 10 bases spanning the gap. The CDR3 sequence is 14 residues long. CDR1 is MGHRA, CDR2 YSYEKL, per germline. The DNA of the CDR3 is TGCGCCAGCAGCCAGCAGGGAGTATCCTACGAGCAGTACTTC. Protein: CASSQQGVSYEQYF.

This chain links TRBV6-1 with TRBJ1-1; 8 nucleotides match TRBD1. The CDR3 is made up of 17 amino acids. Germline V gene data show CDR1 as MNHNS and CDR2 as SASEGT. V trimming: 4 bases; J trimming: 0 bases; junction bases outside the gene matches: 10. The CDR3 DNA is TGTGCCAGCAGTGCTTCAGGGGGCGGATGGATGAACACTGAAGCTTTCTTT. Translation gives CASSASGGGWMNTEAFF.

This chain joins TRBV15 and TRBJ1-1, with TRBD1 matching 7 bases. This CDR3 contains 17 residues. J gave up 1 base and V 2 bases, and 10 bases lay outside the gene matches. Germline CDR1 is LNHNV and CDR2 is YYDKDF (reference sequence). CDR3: CATSRPSHRGQNTEAFF. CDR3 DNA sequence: TGTGCCACCAGCAGACCTTCCCACAGGGGACAGAACACTGAAGCTTTCTTT.

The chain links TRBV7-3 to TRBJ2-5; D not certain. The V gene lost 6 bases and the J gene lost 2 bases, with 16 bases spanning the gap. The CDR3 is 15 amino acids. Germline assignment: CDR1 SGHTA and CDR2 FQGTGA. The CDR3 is CASRTKNRVQETQYF. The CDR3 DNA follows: TGTGCCAGCAGGACCAAGAACAGAGTTCAAGAGACCCAGTACTTC.

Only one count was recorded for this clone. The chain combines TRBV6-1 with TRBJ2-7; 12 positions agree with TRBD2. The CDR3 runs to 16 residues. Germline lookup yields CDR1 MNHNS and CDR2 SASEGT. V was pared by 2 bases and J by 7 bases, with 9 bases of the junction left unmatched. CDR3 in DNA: TGTGCCAGCAGTGAATGGACTAGCGGGGATCCTAAGGAGCAGTACTTC. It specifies CASSEWTSGDPKEQYF.

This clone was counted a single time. The CDR3 DNA sequence: TGTGCCAGCAGTTTACTGGGACTAGCGAACGAGCAGTACTTC. Protein sequence: CASSLLGLANEQYF. The V and J genes are TRBV27 and TRBJ2-7; 10 bases fit TRBD2. This CDR3 contains 14 residues. Losses at the gene ends were 2 bases for V and 5 bases for J; bases not matched to a gene: 3. From germline, CDR1 is MNHEY and CDR2 SMNVEV (reference sequence).

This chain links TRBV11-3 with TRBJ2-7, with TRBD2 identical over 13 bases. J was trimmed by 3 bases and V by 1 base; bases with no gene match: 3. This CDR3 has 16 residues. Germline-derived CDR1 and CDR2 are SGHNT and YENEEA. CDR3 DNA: TGTGCCAGCAGCTTAGTTGGGACTAGCGGGGACTACGAGCAGTACTTC. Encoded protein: CASSLVGTSGDYEQYF.